Sequencing of this TCR beta chain was carried out in a study of blood T cell repertoires in COVID-19. About the study: COVID-19 samples, acute and convalescent, were from the United States, Italy and Spain.

Using immunoSEQ multiplex PCR, the repertoire was profiled, and TCRdb retains in-frame clones only, with some absent. The sample includes 200,000 or so clones, about 87% of them seen just once. The V and J ends lost 6 bases and 6 bases, in that order; junction bases with no gene match: 6. This CDR3 is 15 amino acids long. Germline V gene data show CDR1 as WSHSY and CDR2 as SAAADI. This clone has just a few counts. The sequencing input was PBMCs or T cells enriched from blood (not recorded which). The receptor was isolated from a woman between 40 and 55 years old with acute COVID-19. J is TRBJ2-1 and V is TRBV10-2; 12 bases are a match to TRBD2. CDR3 in DNA: TGCGCCAGCAGGCTCGGGACTAGCGGGTTCAATGAGCAGTTCTTC. Translating gives CASRLGTSGFNEQFF.